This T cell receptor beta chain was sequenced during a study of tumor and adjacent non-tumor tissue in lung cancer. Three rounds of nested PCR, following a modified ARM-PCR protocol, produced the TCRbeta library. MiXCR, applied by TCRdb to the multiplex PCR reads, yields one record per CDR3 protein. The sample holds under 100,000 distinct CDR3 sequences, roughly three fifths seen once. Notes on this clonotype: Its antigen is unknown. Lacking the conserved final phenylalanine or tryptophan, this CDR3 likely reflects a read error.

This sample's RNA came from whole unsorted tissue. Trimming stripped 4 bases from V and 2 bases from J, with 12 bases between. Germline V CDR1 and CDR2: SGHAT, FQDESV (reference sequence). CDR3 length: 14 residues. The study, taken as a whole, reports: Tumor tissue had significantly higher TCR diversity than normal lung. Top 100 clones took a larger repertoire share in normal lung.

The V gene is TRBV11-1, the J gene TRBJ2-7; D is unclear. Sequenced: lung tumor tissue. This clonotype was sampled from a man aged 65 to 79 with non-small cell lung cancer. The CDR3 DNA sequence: TGTGCCAGCAGCTCACAGCTTCGTACCTACGAGCAGTACTTG. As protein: CASSSQLRTYEQYL.